This paragraph reports one T cell receptor beta chain. The data originate from a study of blood T cell repertoires in COVID-19. For the study at large: Both acute and convalescent COVID-19 samples were obtained from the United States, Italy and Spain. T cells, B-cell-depleted T cells, or PBMCs provided the cDNA or gDNA that served as material.

The ends were cut back, 5 bases at V and 3 bases at J, with 16 bases in the middle. The germline gives CDR1 SEHNR, CDR2 FQNEAQ (reference sequence). The CDR3 has 15 residues. In the original analysis: The authors estimated nucleated cell counts from reference gene primer amplification. TCRdb's table, derived via immunoSEQ multiplex PCR, lists solely in-frame clones and lacks some. D and trimming were read from the DNA, whereas the V and J calls and clone size are those reported in that table. The repertoire holds about 73,000 clones, with around 83% as singletons. The chain carries TRBV7-9 and TRBJ1-1, with unresolved D. This sequence was found in a woman aged 55 to 70 with acute or convalescent COVID-19. The sequenced material came from peripheral blood. Written as DNA, the CDR3 is TGTGCCAGCAGCCGAGGGCCCCGGGAAGACACTGAAGCTTTCTTT. Its translation is CASSRGPREDTEAFF.